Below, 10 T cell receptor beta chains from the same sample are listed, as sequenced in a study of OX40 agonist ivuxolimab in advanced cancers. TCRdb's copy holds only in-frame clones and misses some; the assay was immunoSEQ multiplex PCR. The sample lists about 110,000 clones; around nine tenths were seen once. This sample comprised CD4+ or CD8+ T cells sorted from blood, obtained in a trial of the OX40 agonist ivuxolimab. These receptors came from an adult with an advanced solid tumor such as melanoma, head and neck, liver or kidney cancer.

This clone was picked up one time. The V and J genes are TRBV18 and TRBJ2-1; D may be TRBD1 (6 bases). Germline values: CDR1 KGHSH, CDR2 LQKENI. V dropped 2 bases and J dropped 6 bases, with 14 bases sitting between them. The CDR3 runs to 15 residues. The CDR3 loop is CASSPGQGLVNEQFF. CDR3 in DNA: TGTGCCAGCTCACCAGGGCAGGGGTTGGTCAATGAGCAGTTCTTC.

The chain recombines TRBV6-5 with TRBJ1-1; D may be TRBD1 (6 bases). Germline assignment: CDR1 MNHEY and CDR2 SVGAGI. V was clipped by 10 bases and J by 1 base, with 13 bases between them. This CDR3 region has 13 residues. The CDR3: CATTGWGNTEAFF. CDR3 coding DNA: TGTGCCACGACAGGCTGGGGGAACACTGAAGCTTTCTTT.

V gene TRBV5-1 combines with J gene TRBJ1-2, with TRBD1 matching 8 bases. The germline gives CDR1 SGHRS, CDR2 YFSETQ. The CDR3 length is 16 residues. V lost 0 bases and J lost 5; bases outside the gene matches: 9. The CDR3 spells CASSLDLSGGMYGYTF. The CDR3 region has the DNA TGCGCCAGCAGCTTGGATCTATCAGGGGGCATGTATGGCTACACCTTC.

In DNA, the CDR3 is TGTGCCAGCAGCCTGACAGAGAACACTGAAGCTTTCTTT. It codes for CASSLTENTEAFF. The V call is TRBV5-4, the J call TRBJ1-1, with D perhaps matching TRBD1 (5 bases). CDR1 and CDR2 (germline): SGHNT, YYREEE (reference sequence). This CDR3 is 13 amino acids long. The ends were cut back, 4 bases at V and 1 base at J, with 8 bases in the middle.

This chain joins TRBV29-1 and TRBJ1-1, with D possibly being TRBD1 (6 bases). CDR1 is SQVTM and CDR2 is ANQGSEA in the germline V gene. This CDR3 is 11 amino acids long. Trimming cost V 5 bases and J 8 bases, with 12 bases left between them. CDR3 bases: TGCAGCGTTCCCAGGGGACGGGAAGCTTTCTTT. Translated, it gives CSVPRGREAFF. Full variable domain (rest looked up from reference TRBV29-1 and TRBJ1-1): SAVISQKPSRDICQRGTSLTIQCQVDSQVTMMFWYRQQPGQSLTLIATANQGSEATYESGFVIDKFPISRPNLTFSTLTVSNMSPEDSSIYLCSVPRGREAFFGQGTRLTVV.

This CDR3 is CASSVQPGRPDYGYTF. The CDR3 DNA reads as TGTGCCAGCAGTGTACAACCGGGACGGCCTGACTATGGCTACACCTTC. The chain carries TRBV6-1 and TRBJ1-2; possible D gene TRBD1, 5 bases. The ends were cut back, 4 bases at V and 3 bases at J, with 18 bases in the middle. The germline V gene has CDR1 MNHNS and CDR2 SASEGT. There are 16 residues in the CDR3.

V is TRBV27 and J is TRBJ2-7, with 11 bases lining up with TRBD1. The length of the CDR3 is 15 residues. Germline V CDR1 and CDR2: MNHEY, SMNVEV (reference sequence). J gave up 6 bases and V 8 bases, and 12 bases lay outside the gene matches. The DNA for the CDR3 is TGTGCCAGCGGTTGGTGGGGACAGGGGGAACCCGAGCAGTACTTC. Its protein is CASGWWGQGEPEQYF.

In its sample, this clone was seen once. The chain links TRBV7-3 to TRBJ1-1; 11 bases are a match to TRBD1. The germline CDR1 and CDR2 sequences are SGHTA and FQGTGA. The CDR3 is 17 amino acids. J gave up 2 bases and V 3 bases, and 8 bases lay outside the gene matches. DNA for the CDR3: TGTGCCAGCAGCTTCCGGGACAGGGGGTCGTCCAACACTGAAGCTTTCTTT. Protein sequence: CASSFRDRGSSNTEAFF.

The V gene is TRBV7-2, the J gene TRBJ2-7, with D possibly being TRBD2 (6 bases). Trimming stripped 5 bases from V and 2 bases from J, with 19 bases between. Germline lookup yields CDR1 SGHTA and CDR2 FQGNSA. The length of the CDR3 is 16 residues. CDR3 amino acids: CASSAQGLGGAYEQYF. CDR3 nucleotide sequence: TGTGCCAGCAGCGCCCAGGGACTCGGCGGGGCCTACGAGCAGTACTTC.

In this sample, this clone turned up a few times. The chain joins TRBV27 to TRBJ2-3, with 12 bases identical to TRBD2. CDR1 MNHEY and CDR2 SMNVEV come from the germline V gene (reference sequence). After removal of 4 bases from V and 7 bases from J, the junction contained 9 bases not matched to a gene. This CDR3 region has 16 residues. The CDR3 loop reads CASSSTSGRTLHTQYF. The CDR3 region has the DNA TGTGCCAGCAGTTCCACTAGCGGGAGGACCTTGCATACGCAGTATTTT.